The 21 T cell receptor beta chains given below trace back to one sample, sequenced in a study of T cell repertoires in cytomegalovirus infection. TCRdb fed the reads into MiXCR, producing one record per CDR3 protein. This table has roughly 300,000 distinct CDR3 sequences, more than 8% appearing once. The sequenced sample was PBMCs. These receptors were collected from a human donor in good health (CMV status not recorded). Some clones in this sample may be carry-over from other donors' samples.

This clonotype was observed at least ten times. The chain carries TRBV6-1 and TRBJ2-4, with D possibly being TRBD2 (6 bases). The length of the CDR3 is 13 residues. In germline, CDR1 is MNHNS, CDR2 SASEGT. The CDR3 DNA reads TGTTATGACATCGGGGGACCTAAAAACATTCAGTACTTC. Amino acid sequence: CYDIGGPKNIQYF.

The table lists this clonotype with a few counts. The genes are TRBV11-2 and TRBJ2-2; D possibly corresponds to TRBD1 (6 bases). Germline CDR1 SGHAT, CDR2 FQNNGV. Trimming removed 5 bases at V and 4 bases at J, with 14 bases between. The CDR3 spans 15 residues. CDR3 sequence (DNA): TGTGCCAGCAGCCTTCGTGACAGGAGCACCGGGGAGCTGTTTTTT. Translated, it gives CASSLRDRSTGELFF. Combining the CDR3 with reference TRBV11-2 and TRBJ2-2 gives the whole variable domain EAGVAQSPRYKIIEKRQSVAFWCNPISGHATLYWYQQILGQGPKLLIQFQNNGVVDDSQLPKDRFSAERLKGVDSTLKIQPAKLEDSAVYLCASSLRDRSTGELFFGEGSRLTVL.

The V and J genes are TRBV29-1 and TRBJ2-1; 14 bases match TRBD2. The CDR3 has 16 residues. V shed 7 bases, J shed 9 bases, and the junction held 14 bases outside the gene matches. Germline lookup yields CDR1 SQVTM and CDR2 ANQGSEA. The DNA of the CDR3 is TGCAGCGCCATCATGGGACTAGCGGGAGTTGGAGGTGAGCAGTTCTTC. Encoded protein: CSAIMGLAGVGGEQFF.

The chain joins TRBV4-1 to TRBJ1-1, with D perhaps TRBD1 (6 bases). The V and J ends lost 0 bases and 4 bases respectively, with 15 bases between them. This CDR3 spans 16 amino acids. Germline CDR1 is MGHRA and CDR2 is YSYEKL. The CDR3 nucleotides are TGCGCCAGCAGCCAAGACCCGGGACACTGGGGCACTGAAGCTTTCTTT. Residues: CASSQDPGHWGTEAFF.

The table lists this clonotype with a few counts. V usage is TRBV20-1 and J usage is TRBJ2-7; 7 positions agree with TRBD1. The germline V gene has CDR1 DFQATT and CDR2 SNEGSKA (reference sequence). The V and J ends lost 3 bases and 2 bases, in that order; junction bases with no gene match: 7. CDR3 length equals 14 residues. The CDR3 DNA reads TGCAGTGCTAGTAAAGGGGGACAGACCTACGAGCAGTACTTC. Translated, it gives CSASKGGQTYEQYF.

The rearrangement links TRBV20-1 to TRBJ1-2, with 8 bases that match TRBD1. Trimming cost V 5 bases and J 4 bases; bases outside gene matches: 9. Germline V gene data show CDR1 as DFQATT and CDR2 as SNEGSKA (reference sequence). The CDR3 spans 14 residues. DNA of the CDR3: TGCAGTGCTTACTCGGACAGGGCCTTCTATGGCTACACCTTC. Protein product: CSAYSDRAFYGYTF.

The rearrangement uses TRBV27 and TRBJ2-1; the D is unclear. There are 11 residues in the CDR3. V was cut by 8 bases and J by 5 bases, with 7 bases left in between. Germline values: CDR1 MNHEY, CDR2 SMNVEV (reference sequence). CDR3 sequence (DNA): TGTGCCAGCGGAATGAACAATGAGCAGTTCTTC. It specifies CASGMNNEQFF.

This clonotype was counted at least ten times. The chain is built from TRBV12-3 or TRBV12-4 and TRBJ2-7; 7 bases agree with TRBD1. CDR3 length: 14 residues. Germline trimming cut 3 bases from V and 7 bases from J; bases unmatched to any gene: 9. The DNA of the CDR3 is TGTGCCAGCAGTTTCGGACAGGCCTCTGGGGAGCAGTACTTC. It codes for CASSFGQASGEQYF.

This clonotype was found many times. The chain joins TRBV28 to TRBJ2-5; maybe TRBD1 (5 bases). This CDR3 spans 14 amino acids. Germline lookup yields CDR1 MDHEN and CDR2 SYDVKM. The V end lost 1 base, the J end lost 7 bases, and 13 bases lay between the germline ends. CDR3 in DNA: TGTGCCAGCAGTTTATATCAGGGTGCAGGGACCCAGTACTTC. Its translation is CASSLYQGAGTQYF.

The J gene is TRBJ2-5, the V gene TRBV20-1; the D gene could be TRBD1 or TRBD2 (6 bases each). The CDR3 length is 14 residues. The germline gives CDR1 DFQATT, CDR2 SNEGSKA (reference sequence). V lost 5 bases and J lost 4, with 17 bases in between. Here the CDR3 DNA reads TGCAGTGCTCCGGGGGCTATTTCGGGAGAGACCCAGTACTTC. It encodes CSAPGAISGETQYF.

The chain combines TRBV7-9 with TRBJ2-5; TRBD2 might be the D (5 bases). There are 14 residues in the CDR3. Germline values: CDR1 SEHNR, CDR2 FQNEAQ (reference sequence). V was shortened by 5 bases and J by 1 base, with 11 bases between the two germline ends. The CDR3 DNA follows: TGTGCCAGCAGCCCGGGCGGGTTCCAAGAGACCCAGTACTTC. Its translation is CASSPGGFQETQYF.

This clonotype has a count of ten or more. The chain couples TRBV28 to TRBJ2-6; D might be TRBD2 (6 bases). V was shortened by 7 bases and J by 1 base, with 11 bases between the two germline ends. CDR1 and CDR2 from the germline V gene are MDHEN and SYDVKM. CDR3 size: 15 residues. Written as DNA, the CDR3 is TGTGCCAGCACCCAAGGAGGGTCTGGGGCCAACGTCCTGACTTTC. It yields the protein CASTQGGSGANVLTF.

This clonotype has ten or more counts. DNA for the CDR3: TGTGCCAGCAAAGGCGGTCCGGGAGAGCAGTACTTC. Translated, it gives CASKGGPGEQYF. The chain is built from TRBV28 and TRBJ2-7, with a weak D call TRBD2 (5 bases). From germline, CDR1 is MDHEN and CDR2 SYDVKM. This CDR3 is 12 amino acids long. V was cut by 7 bases and J by 7 bases, with 14 bases left in between.

This clonotype was detected many times. The rearrangement uses TRBV7-2 and TRBJ2-7; unclear D gene. With 5 bases removed from V and 6 bases from J, the gap between germline ends came to 17 bases. The CDR3 loop spans 14 amino acids. Germline values: CDR1 SGHTA, CDR2 FQGNSA. CDR3 residues: CASSPLQRTGEQYF. CDR3 bases: TGTGCCAGCAGCCCGCTCCAACGGACGGGCGAGCAGTACTTC.

This clonotype was found a few times. V gene TRBV20-1 combines with J gene TRBJ2-3; 11 nucleotides agree with TRBD2. The V gene end was trimmed by 5 bases and the J gene end by 3 bases; junction bases not matched to a gene: 4. The germline V gene encodes CDR1 DFQATT and CDR2 SNEGSKA (reference sequence). The CDR3 extends over 14 amino acids. The CDR3: CSASSGRITDTQYF. As DNA, the CDR3 is TGCAGTGCTTCTAGCGGGAGGATAACAGATACGCAGTATTTT.

CDR3 nucleotides: TGCAGTGCGCAGAAGACTAGCGGACAAGAGACCCAGTACTTC. Its protein is CSAQKTSGQETQYF. V and J are TRBV20-1 and TRBJ2-5, with 9 bases lining up with TRBD2. CDR1 DFQATT and CDR2 SNEGSKA come from the germline V gene (reference sequence). V gave up 6 bases and J gave up 2 bases; unmatched junction bases: 7. The CDR3 has 14 amino acids.

This clonotype was observed a few times. The chain joins TRBV11-2 to TRBJ2-1; 7 nucleotides match TRBD1. After removal of 0 bases from V and 3 bases from J, the junction contained 2 bases not matched to a gene. The CDR3 runs 15 residues. Germline V gene lookup returns CDR1 SGHAT and CDR2 FQNNGV. This chain's CDR3 is CASSLEGDSYNEQFF. For the CDR3, the DNA is TGTGCCAGCAGCTTAGAGGGGGACAGCTACAATGAGCAGTTCTTC. Full variable domain (outside the CDR3, taken from reference TRBV11-2 and TRBJ2-1): EAGVAQSPRYKIIEKRQSVAFWCNPISGHATLYWYQQILGQGPKLLIQFQNNGVVDDSQLPKDRFSAERLKGVDSTLKIQPAKLEDSAVYLCASSLEGDSYNEQFFGPGTRLTVL.

This clonotype turned up a few times. V usage is TRBV14 and J usage is TRBJ1-1; 9 bases line up with TRBD1. Looked up from germline, CDR1 is SGHDN and CDR2 is FVKESK. J gave up 6 bases and V 1 base, and 12 bases lay outside the gene matches. The CDR3 has 17 amino acids. CDR3 residues: CASSQVLGTGWSAEAFF. CDR3 DNA: TGTGCCAGCAGCCAAGTCTTGGGGACAGGGTGGAGCGCTGAAGCTTTCTTT.

Notes on this clonotype: This could be a read error, since a much larger clone is one nucleotide away. The J gene is TRBJ2-5, the V gene TRBV7-6, with D tentatively TRBD2 (5 bases). Trimming removed 8 bases at V and 9 bases at J, with 13 bases between. Per germline, CDR1 SGHVS and CDR2 FNYEAQ. There are 11 residues in the CDR3. CDR3 nucleotides: TGTGCCAGCCGACCAGCGGAGGCCCAGTACTTC. Translation gives CASRPAEAQYF.

This chain uses TRBV20-1 with TRBJ1-2; D is possibly TRBD1 (6 bases). Trimming removed 3 bases at V and 6 bases at J, with 17 bases between. Germline V CDR1 and CDR2: DFQATT, SNEGSKA (reference sequence). The CDR3 has 14 residues. The CDR3 protein is CSASTTGYGDGYTF. The CDR3 nucleotides are TGCAGTGCTAGTACCACAGGGTACGGGGATGGCTACACCTTC.

This clonotype has a count of ten or more. The V and J genes are TRBV7-2 and TRBJ2-7; maybe TRBD2 (6 bases). The CDR3 is 15 amino acids. V lost 5 bases and J lost 1, with 15 bases in between. CDR1 SGHTA and CDR2 FQGNSA come from the germline V gene. CDR3 bases: TGTGCCAGCAGCGTTGACGGGACTCCATCCTACGAGCAGTACTTC. Its protein is CASSVDGTPSYEQYF. Drawing the rest from reference TRBV7-2 and TRBJ2-7, the complete variable domain is GAGVSQSPSNKVTEKGKDVELRCDPISGHTALYWYRQSLGQGLEFLIYFQGNSAPDKSGLPSDRFSAERTGGSVSTLTIQRTQQEDSAVYLCASSVDGTPSYEQYFGPGTRLTVT.